This is a list of T cell receptor beta chains from one sample in a study of molecular identifiers for immune sequencing clone quantification. TCRdb used MiXCR to reprocess the PCR reads, holding one entry per CDR3 protein. The table includes about 510,000 distinct CDR3 sequences, 20% to 25% detected once. The specimen was naive CD8+ T cells from blood, with Jurkat cell RNA spiked in. The origin of the receptors is a human donor in good health. Some libraries in this study had Jurkat cell RNA spiked in. CDR3s include the opening cysteine and the closing phenylalanine or tryptophan. The D gene is left open where the match is weak. Part of the rows lack a size; the others show once, few, many or a class for expanded clones.

j_call cdr3_length v_call d_call clone_size cdr3_aa cdr3_nt
TRBJ1-6 13 TRBV28 - - CASQGGYNSPLHF TGTGCCAGCCAGGGTGGTTATAATTCACCCCTCCACTTT
TRBJ1-1 20 TRBV4-1 TRBD1 few CASSPLSGTGKALSNTEAFF TGCGCCAGCAGCCCCCTTTCCGGGACAGGGAAGGCCCTCTCGAACACTGAAGCTTTCTTT
TRBJ1-5 14 TRBV27 - - CASSLKGSNQLQHF TGTGCCAGCAGTTTAAAGGGAAGCAATCAGCTCCAGCATTTT
TRBJ2-3 15 TRBV29-1 - many CSVEGGPGRTDTQYF TGCAGCGTTGAAGGGGGGCCGGGGCGCACAGATACGCAGTATTTT
TRBJ2-5 15 TRBV29-1 - many CSVELKDSNQETQYF TGCAGCGTTGAACTTAAGGACAGCAACCAAGAGACCCAGTACTTC
TRBJ2-3 15 TRBV12-3/TRBV12-4 - - CASSGDGANWYTQYF TGTGCCAGCAGTGGGGACGGGGCCAATTGGTATACGCAGTATTTT
TRBJ1-1 13 TRBV6-2/TRBV6-3 - many CASSYSYGSEAFF TGTGCCAGCAGTTACTCGTATGGCTCTGAAGCTTTCTTT
TRBJ2-5 13 TRBV14 - - CASSQDKQETQYF TGTGCCAGCAGCCAAGACAAACAAGAGACCCAGTACTTC
TRBJ2-5 15 TRBV29-1 - many CSVVLWTDSQETQYF TGCAGCGTTGTCCTATGGACAGATTCCCAAGAGACCCAGTACTTC
TRBJ1-2 15 TRBV9 - - CASSVTGAGGYGYAF TGTGCCAGCAGCGTGACGGGAGCTGGGGGCTATGGCTACGCCTTC
TRBJ1-2 16 TRBV19 TRBD1 many CASILTGTGLNYGYTF TGTGCCAGTATCCTAACCGGGACAGGCTTAAACTATGGCTACACCTTC
TRBJ2-7 15 TRBV2 - - CASRGVTDPFYEQYF TGTGCCAGCAGGGGGGTGACAGATCCGTTTTACGAGCAGTACTTC
TRBJ1-1 14 TRBV5-4 TRBD1 many CASSSEGTGTEAFF TGTGCCAGCAGCTCGGAAGGGACAGGGACTGAAGCTTTCTTT
TRBJ1-4 16 TRBV12-3/TRBV12-4 TRBD1 few CASRKTGGATNEKLFF TGTGCCAGCAGGAAAACAGGGGGAGCAACTAATGAAAAACTGTTTTTT
TRBJ2-3 14 TRBV24-1 - - CATSKDYSTDTQYF TGTGCCACCAGCAAGGACTATTCAACAGATACGCAGTATTTT
TRBJ2-2 16 TRBV6-1 TRBD1 few CASSEFGQGVTGELFF TGTGCCAGCAGTGAATTTGGCCAGGGGGTCACCGGGGAGCTGTTTTTT
TRBJ2-7 15 TRBV12-3/TRBV12-4 TRBD1 - CASSPPGTGGDEQYF TGTGCCAGCAGTCCTCCGGGGACAGGGGGGGACGAGCAGTACTTC
TRBJ1-5 15 TRBV13 - - CASSFGQNSNQPQHF TGTGCCAGCAGCTTTGGACAGAATAGCAATCAGCCCCAGCATTTT
TRBJ1-5 15 TRBV20-1 TRBD1 many CSAVPRGQINQPQHF TGCAGTGCCGTTCCCCGGGGACAGATCAATCAGCCCCAGCATTTT
TRBJ1-1 18 TRBV5-3 - few CASNFLPGHHPGYTEAFF TGTGCCAGCAACTTTCTCCCGGGACATCACCCGGGGTACACTGAAGCTTTCTTT
TRBJ2-7 15 TRBV27 TRBD1 few CASTRGTGASYEQYF TGTGCCAGCACGAGAGGGACAGGGGCCTCCTACGAGCAGTACTTC
TRBJ2-7 16 TRBV5-1 - many CASSAYRDPTVYEQYF TGCGCCAGCAGCGCCTACAGGGACCCCACGGTTTACGAGCAGTACTTC